These 5 T cell receptor beta chains were sequenced from one sample in a study of a mutant IDH1 vaccine in newly diagnosed glioma (dated by TCRdb to the early 2020s). The library was built by means of the immunoSEQ multiplex PCR assay. Drawn from immuneACCESS, this table holds only the in-frame rearrangements with V and J called that TCRdb kept. Clones are partly lost; checked studies trace under half to an unresolved V gene and leave the rest unexplained. This sample has 40,000 or so clones in its table, and roughly 92% of those were observed once. Roughly 18% of the sample rests with the top ten. The time point label of this sample denotes: baseline, week 1 (first vaccination visit). In light of the paper, this sample's treatment or condition label describes: pre-vaccination baseline after standard-of-care therapy. Specimen: PBMCs, collected from a glioma patient treated with radiotherapy, temozolomide or both. The source is a man aged 18 to 29 with glioma.

The V gene is TRBV14, the J gene TRBJ1-4; 8 bases agree with TRBD1. Trimming at V came to 1 base and at J to 10 bases, leaving 2 bases not matched to a gene. The CDR3 spans 13 residues. Germline V CDR1 and CDR2: SGHDN, FVKESK. The CDR3 spells CASSQADRVKLFF. CDR3 in DNA: TGTGCCAGCAGCCAAGCGGACAGGGTAAAACTGTTTTTT.

This clone appeared once. This rearrangement joins TRBV6-5 to TRBJ1-5, with TRBD1 matching 7 bases. The J segment lost 4 bases and the V segment lost 6 bases, leaving 9 bases of the junction unmatched. This CDR3 has 15 residues. The germline V gene has CDR1 MNHEY and CDR2 SVGAGI. The CDR3 DNA follows: TGTGCCAGCAGGCTGACAGGGTTGGGTAATCAGCCCCAGCATTTT. Translating it yields CASRLTGLGNQPQHF.

The CDR3: CASSSSSLALANTGELFF. The CDR3 nucleotides read TGTGCCAGCAGTTCCTCCTCTTTGGCGCTAGCGAACACCGGGGAGCTGTTTTTT. This chain joins TRBV27 and TRBJ2-2, with D unclear. Germline CDR1 MNHEY, CDR2 SMNVEV (reference sequence). The CDR3 is 18 residues long. With 4 bases removed from V and 0 bases from J, the gap between germline ends came to 18 bases.

The genes are TRBV5-6 and TRBJ2-1; 8 nucleotides line up with TRBD1. Germline V lookup: CDR1 SGHDT, CDR2 YYEEEE. V lost 2 bases, J lost 10 bases, and 5 bases stayed unmatched. CDR3 length: 13 residues. Here the CDR3 reads CASSFRTGNEQFF. In nucleotides, the CDR3 is TGTGCCAGCAGCTTCCGGACAGGGAACGAGCAGTTCTTC.

The chain has TRBV18 and TRBJ1-1; D not certain. Per germline, CDR1 KGHSH and CDR2 LQKENI. The V end was cut by 1 base, the J end by 5 bases, with 14 bases between. The CDR3 sequence is 15 residues long. Here the CDR3 DNA reads TGTGCCAGCTCACCACTATCGGGCTGGGAGACTGAAGCTTTCTTT. As protein: CASSPLSGWETEAFF.